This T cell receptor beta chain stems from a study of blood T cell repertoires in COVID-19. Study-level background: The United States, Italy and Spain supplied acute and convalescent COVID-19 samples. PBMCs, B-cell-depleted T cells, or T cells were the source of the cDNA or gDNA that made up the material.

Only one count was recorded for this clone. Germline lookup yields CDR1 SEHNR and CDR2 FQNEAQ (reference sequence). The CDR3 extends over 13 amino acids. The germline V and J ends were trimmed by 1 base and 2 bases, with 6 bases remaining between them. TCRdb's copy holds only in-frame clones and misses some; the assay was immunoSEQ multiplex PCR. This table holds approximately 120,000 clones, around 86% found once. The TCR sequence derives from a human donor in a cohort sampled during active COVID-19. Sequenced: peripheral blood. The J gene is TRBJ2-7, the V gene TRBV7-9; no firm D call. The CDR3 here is CASSLGVTYEQYF. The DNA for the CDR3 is TGTGCCAGCAGCTTAGGTGTCACCTACGAGCAGTACTTC.